This record concerns one TCR beta chain sequence. Its antigen is as yet unknown. The CDR3 consists of 14 residues. In every case, the donor was a healthy Caucasian. Template switching introduced a universal primer site, and the cDNA bore unique molecular identifiers. TCRdb ran MiXCR on the 5' RACE reads and lists one entry per CDR3 protein. The sample includes some 1,600,000 distinct CDR3 sequences, about 32% of them seen just once. The data originate from a study of identical twins. Study results and limitations: Within monozygotic twins, out-of-frame TCR alpha sharing was underestimated by the models. Diverse VJ usage suggested most zero-insertion clonotypes were not invariant T cells.

This sequence originates from a newborn girl in good health. Sequenced: cord blood. The V call is TRBV21-1, the J call TRBJ1-1; the table names TRBD1, a call not compared with the DNA. TRBV21-1 has pseudogene status. For the CDR3, the DNA is TGTGCCAGCACTCTGGGACAGATGAACACTGAAGCTTTCTTT. The encoded protein is CASTLGQMNTEAFF.